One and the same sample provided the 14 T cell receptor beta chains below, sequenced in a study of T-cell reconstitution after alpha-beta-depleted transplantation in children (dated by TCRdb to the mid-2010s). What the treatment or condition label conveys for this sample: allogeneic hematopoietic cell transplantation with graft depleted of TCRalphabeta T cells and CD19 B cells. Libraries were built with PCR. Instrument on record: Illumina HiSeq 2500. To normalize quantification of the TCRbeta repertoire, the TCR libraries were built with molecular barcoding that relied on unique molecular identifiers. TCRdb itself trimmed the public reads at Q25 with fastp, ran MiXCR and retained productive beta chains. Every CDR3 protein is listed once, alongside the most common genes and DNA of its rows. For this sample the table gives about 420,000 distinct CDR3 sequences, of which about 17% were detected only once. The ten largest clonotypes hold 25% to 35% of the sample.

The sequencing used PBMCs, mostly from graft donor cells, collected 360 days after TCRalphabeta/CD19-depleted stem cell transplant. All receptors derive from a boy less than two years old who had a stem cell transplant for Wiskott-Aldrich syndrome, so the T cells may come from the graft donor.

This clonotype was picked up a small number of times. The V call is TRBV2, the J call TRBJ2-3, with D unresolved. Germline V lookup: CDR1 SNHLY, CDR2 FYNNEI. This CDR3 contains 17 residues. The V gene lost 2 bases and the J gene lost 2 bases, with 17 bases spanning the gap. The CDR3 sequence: CASSELWGMKVTDTQYF. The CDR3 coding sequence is TGTGCCAGCAGTGAACTCTGGGGAATGAAGGTCACAGATACGCAGTATTTT.

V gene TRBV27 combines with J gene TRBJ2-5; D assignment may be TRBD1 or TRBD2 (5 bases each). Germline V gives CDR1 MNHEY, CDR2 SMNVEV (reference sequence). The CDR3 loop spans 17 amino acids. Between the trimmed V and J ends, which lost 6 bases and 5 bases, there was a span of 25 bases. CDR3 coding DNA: TGTGCCAGCAGCCTGGCCCAGAACAGGAGGATCCAGGAGACCCAGTACTTC. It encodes CASSLAQNRRIQETQYF.

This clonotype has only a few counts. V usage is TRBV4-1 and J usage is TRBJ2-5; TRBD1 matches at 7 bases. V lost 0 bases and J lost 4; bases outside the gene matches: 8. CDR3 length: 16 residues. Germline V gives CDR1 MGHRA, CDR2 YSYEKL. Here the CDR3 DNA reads TGCGCCAGCAGCCAAGATGCTCTGACAGGGCTAGAGACCCAGTACTTC. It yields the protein CASSQDALTGLETQYF.

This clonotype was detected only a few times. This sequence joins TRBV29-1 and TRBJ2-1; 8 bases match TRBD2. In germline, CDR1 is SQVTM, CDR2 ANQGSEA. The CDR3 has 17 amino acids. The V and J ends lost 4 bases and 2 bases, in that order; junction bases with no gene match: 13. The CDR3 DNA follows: TGCAGCGTTGCGGCGGGAGGAACACCTACAACCTACAATGAGCAGTTCTTC. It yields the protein CSVAAGGTPTTYNEQFF.

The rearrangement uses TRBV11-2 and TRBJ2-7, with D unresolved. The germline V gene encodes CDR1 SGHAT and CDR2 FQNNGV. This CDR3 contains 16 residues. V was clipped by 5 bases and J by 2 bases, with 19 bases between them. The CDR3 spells CASSLRHSIGAYEQYF. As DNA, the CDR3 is TGTGCCAGCAGCCTCCGACACTCCATTGGGGCCTACGAGCAGTACTTC.

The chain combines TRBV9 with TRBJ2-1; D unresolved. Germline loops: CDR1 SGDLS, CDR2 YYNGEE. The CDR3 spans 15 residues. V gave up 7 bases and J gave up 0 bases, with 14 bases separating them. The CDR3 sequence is CASGTQFSSYNEQFF. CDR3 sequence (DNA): TGTGCCAGCGGTACCCAGTTCAGCTCCTACAATGAGCAGTTCTTC.

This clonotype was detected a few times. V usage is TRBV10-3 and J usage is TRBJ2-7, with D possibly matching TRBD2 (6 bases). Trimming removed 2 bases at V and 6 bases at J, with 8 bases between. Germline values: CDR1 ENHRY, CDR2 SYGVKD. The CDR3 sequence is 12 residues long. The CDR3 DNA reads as TGTGCCATCAGTGAGAGGGGAGGCGAGCAGTACTTC. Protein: CAISERGGEQYF.

The CDR3 reads CASSLPSEPYGYTF. CDR3 DNA: TGCGCCAGCAGCTTGCCCTCGGAGCCTTATGGCTACACCTTC. The chain joins TRBV5-1 to TRBJ1-2; D is ambiguous. The CDR3 has 14 amino acids. The V end lost 1 base, the J end lost 5 bases, and 12 bases lay between the germline ends. CDR1 and CDR2 (germline): SGHRS, YFSETQ.

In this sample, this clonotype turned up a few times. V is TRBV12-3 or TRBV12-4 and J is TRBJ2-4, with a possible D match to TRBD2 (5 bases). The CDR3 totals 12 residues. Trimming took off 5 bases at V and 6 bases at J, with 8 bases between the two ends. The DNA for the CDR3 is TGTGCCAGCAGTCGGGATCTAAACATTCAGTACTTC. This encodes CASSRDLNIQYF.

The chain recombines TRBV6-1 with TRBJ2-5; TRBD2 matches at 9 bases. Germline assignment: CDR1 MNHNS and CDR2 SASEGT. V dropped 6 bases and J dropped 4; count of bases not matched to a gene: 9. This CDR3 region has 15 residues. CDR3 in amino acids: CASSPNPGLAETQYF. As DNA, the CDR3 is TGTGCCAGCAGCCCGAACCCGGGACTAGCAGAGACCCAGTACTTC.

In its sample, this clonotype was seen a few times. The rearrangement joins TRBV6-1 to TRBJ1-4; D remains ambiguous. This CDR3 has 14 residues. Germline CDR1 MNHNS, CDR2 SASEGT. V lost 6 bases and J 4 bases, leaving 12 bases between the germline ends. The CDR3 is CASRPLGFNEKLFF. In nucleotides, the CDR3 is TGTGCCAGCAGGCCTTTGGGTTTTAATGAAAAACTGTTTTTT.

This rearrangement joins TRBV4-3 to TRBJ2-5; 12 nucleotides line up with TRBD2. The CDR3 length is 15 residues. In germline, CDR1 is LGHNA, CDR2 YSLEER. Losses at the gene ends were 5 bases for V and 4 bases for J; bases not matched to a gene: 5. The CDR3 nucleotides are TGCGCCAGCAGCAACGGACTAGCGGGAACAGAGACCCAGTACTTC. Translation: CASSNGLAGTETQYF.

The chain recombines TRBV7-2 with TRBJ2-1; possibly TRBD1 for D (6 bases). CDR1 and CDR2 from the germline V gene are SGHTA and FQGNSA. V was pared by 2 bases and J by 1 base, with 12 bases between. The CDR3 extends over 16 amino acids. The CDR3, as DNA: TGTGCCAGCAGCTTATTCCGGGACACTTCCTACAATGAGCAGTTCTTC. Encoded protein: CASSLFRDTSYNEQFF.

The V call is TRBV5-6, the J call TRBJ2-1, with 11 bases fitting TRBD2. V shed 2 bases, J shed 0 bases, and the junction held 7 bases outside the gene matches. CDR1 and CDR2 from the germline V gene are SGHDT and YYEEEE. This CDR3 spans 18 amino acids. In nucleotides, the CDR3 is TGTGCCAGCAGCTTCCGGACTAGCGGGCGCGCCTCCTACAATGAGCAGTTCTTC. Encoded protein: CASSFRTSGRASYNEQFF. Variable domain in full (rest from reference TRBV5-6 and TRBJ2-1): DAGVTQSPTHLIKTRGQQVTLRCSPKSGHDTVSWYQQALGQGPQFIFQYYEEEERQRGNFPDRFSGHQFPNYSSELNVNALLLGDSALYLCASSFRTSGRASYNEQFFGPGTRLTVL.